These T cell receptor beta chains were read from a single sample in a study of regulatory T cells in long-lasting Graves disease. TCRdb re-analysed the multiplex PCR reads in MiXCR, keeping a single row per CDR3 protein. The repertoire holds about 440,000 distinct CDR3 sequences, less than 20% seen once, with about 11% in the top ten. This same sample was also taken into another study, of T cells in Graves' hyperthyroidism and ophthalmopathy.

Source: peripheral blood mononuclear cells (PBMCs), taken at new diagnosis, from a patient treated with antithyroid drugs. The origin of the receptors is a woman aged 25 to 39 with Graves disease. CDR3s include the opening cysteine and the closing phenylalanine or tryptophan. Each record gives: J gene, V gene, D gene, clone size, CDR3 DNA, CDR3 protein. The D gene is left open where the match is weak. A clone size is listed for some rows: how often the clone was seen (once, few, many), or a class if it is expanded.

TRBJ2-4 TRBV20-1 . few TGCGGGGTTGGAGCCAAAAACATTCAGTACTTC CGVGAKNIQYF
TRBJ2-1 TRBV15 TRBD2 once TGTGCCACCAGCAGAGCTGCTAGCGGGAGGGTAATTGAGTGGGGTGAGCAGTTCTTC CATSRAASGRVIEWGEQFF
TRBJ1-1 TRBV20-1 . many TGCAGTGCTAGAGAGCTTACCGTTGAAGCTTTCTTT CSARELTVEAFF
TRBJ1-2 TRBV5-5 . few TGTGCCAGCAGCTTCGTTGCACAGGGAGACGGCTATGGCTACACCTTC CASSFVAQGDGYGYTF
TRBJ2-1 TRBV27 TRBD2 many TGTGCCAGCAGCATAACCGGGACTAGCGGGTACAATGAGCAGTTCTTC CASSITGTSGYNEQFF
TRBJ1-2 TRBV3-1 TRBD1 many TGTGCCAGCAGCCAAGCAGACAGGGGGATCTATGGCTACACCTTC CASSQADRGIYGYTF
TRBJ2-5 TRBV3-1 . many TGTGCCAGCAGCCAGATGCAGGGGACGGAGACCCAGTACTTC CASSQMQGTETQYF
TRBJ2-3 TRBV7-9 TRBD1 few TGTGCCAGCAGCTTAGTCGGCAGGGGGCGCCCAGATACGCAGTATTTT CASSLVGRGRPDTQYF
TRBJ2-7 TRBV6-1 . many TGTGCCAGCAGCCCCCCCGGCGGTAGGGGCTCCTACGAGCAGTACTTC CASSPPGGRGSYEQYF
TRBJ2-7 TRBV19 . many TGTGCCAGTAGTCCAGCAGGCGGGTCCTACGAGCAGTACTTC CASSPAGGSYEQYF
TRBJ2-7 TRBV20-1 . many TGCAGTGCCCTCTCAGGGATGAGCTACGAGCAGTACTTC CSALSGMSYEQYF
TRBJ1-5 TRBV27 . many TGTGCCAGCAGGCCCCTCGGGACGGGCAATCAGCCCCAGCATTTT CASRPLGTGNQPQHF
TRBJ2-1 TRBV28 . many TGTGCCAGCAGTTTTATGGGGAATGAGCAGTTCTTC CASSFMGNEQFF
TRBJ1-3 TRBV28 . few TGTGCCAGCAGTTTGGAGAATTCGGGAAACACCATATATTTT CASSLENSGNTIYF
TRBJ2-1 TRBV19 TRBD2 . TGTGCCAGTCTAGCGGGAGAAAATGAGCAGTTCTTC CASLAGENEQFF
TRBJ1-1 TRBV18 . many TGTGCCAGCTCACCACAGACGTCCGAAGCTTTCTTT CASSPQTSEAFF
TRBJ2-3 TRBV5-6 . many TGTGCCAGCAGCTCGCCTCTAGTTGTCGATACGCAGTATTTT CASSSPLVVDTQYF
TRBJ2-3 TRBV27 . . TGTGCCAGCAGTCCCTATCGCGGTACGCAGTATTTT CASSPYRGTQYF
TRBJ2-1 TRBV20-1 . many TGCAGTGACGAGGTGGGGAACGAGCAGTTCTTC CSDEVGNEQFF
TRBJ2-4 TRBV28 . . TGTGCCAGCGACACAAGTTTTAGGATAGAGGGGTACGCCAAAAACATTCAGTACTTC CASDTSFRIEGYAKNIQYF
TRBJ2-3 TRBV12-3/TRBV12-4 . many TGTGCCAGCAGTTTCACGAGGTCCTGGGTTAATAGCACAGATACGCAGTATTTT CASSFTRSWVNSTDTQYF
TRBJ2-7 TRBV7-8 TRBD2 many TGTGCCAGCAGCTTCCCGGGACTAGTGGGCTACGAGCAGTACTTC CASSFPGLVGYEQYF
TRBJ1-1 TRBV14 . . TGTGCCAGCAGCCGCGTTGACAGTATCGAAGCTTTCTTT CASSRVDSIEAFF
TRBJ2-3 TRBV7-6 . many TGTGCCAGCAGCCTGAATGGACTCACAGATACGCAGTATTTT CASSLNGLTDTQYF
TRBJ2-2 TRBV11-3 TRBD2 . TGTGCCAGCAGCTTAGGCCCGCGGGAGTTCCGCAGCACCGGGGAGCTGTTTTTT CASSLGPREFRSTGELFF
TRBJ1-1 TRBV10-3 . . TGTGCCACCTGGGCCTCGAACACTGAAGCTTTCTTT CATWASNTEAFF
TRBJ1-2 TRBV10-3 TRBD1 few TGTGCCATCAGTGAGGGGCCAGGGGGCAAATATGGCTACACCTTC CAISEGPGGKYGYTF
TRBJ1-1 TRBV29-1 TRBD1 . TGCAGCGTTGAAGCCCGGGACAGGGGTATGACTGAAGCTTTCTTT CSVEARDRGMTEAFF
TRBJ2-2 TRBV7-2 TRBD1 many TGTGCCAGCAGCCGAGGACAGGGGGGCACCGGGGAGCTGTTTTTT CASSRGQGGTGELFF
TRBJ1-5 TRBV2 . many TGTGCCAGCACGCGGGGGGGGGCGAGCAATCAGCCCCAGCATTTT CASTRGGASNQPQHF
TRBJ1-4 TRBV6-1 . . TGTGCCAGCGCGTTTACCTACGGAGAAAAACTGTTTTTT CASAFTYGEKLFF
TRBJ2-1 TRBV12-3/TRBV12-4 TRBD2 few TGTGCCAGCAGTCGAATTTGGACTAGCGGGGAAAACAATGAGCAGTTCTTC CASSRIWTSGENNEQFF
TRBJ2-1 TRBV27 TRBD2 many TGTGCCAGCAGTTTGTTAGGCCGGGACTACCGCCCCAATGAGCAGTTCTTC CASSLLGRDYRPNEQFF
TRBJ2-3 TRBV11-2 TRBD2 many TGTGCCAGCAGCGCGGGGCTAGCGGGCACAGATACGCAGTATTTT CASSAGLAGTDTQYF
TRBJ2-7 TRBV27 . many TGTGCCAGCAGTTTATTCCCAAGTCAAAGAGCCTACGAGCAGTACTTC CASSLFPSQRAYEQYF
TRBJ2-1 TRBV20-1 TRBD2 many TGCAGTGCTAGTGCGACTAGCGCGAGGCACAATGAGCAGTTCTTC CSASATSARHNEQFF
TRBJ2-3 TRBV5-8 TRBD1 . TGCGCCAGCAGCTTGGGGTTGGACAGGGTGGATACGCAGTATTTT CASSLGLDRVDTQYF
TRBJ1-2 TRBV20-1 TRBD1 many TGCAGTGCTAGAGATTCCACAGGGGATGGCTACACCTTC CSARDSTGDGYTF
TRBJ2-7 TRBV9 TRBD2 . TGTGCCAGCAGCGCTACCGGGACTAGCGCTCCAATAAGGCACGAGCAGTACTTC CASSATGTSAPIRHEQYF
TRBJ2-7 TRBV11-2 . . TGTGCCAGCAGCTTTGGGGACGCAACCTACGAGCAGTACTTC CASSFGDATYEQYF
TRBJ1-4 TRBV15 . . TGTGCCACCAGCAGCGACAGCGGGAGTAATGAAAAACTGTTTTTT CATSSDSGSNEKLFF
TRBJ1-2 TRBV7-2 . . TGTGCCAGCAGCTTAGTCGGCCTGGGCTATGGCTACACCTTC CASSLVGLGYGYTF
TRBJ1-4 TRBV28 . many TGTGCCAGCACCCAAGGGATGGGGGGTAATGAAAAACTGTTTTTT CASTQGMGGNEKLFF
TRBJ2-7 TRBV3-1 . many TGTGCCAGCACCCCGGGGACCCCCTACGAGCAGTACTTC CASTPGTPYEQYF
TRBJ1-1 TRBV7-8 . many TGTGCCAGCAGCTTAGCGCGTACCAGCTCCGAAGCTTTCTTT CASSLARTSSEAFF
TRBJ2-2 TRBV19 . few TGTGCCAGTCGACGGGGGACAGCCAACACCGGGGAGCTGTTTTTT CASRRGTANTGELFF
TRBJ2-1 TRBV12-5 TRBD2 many TGTGCTAGTGGTTTGGTCCTAGCGGGAAGGAATGAGCAGTTCTTC CASGLVLAGRNEQFF
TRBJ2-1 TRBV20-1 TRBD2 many TGCAGTGCTAGAGATTCTGCAGCGGGAGGCCACCTGTACAATGAGCAGTTCTTC CSARDSAAGGHLYNEQFF
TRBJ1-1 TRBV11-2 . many TGTGCCAGCAGCTTAGAGGGGAACCCCACTGAAGCTTTCTTT CASSLEGNPTEAFF
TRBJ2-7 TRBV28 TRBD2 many TGTGCCAGCAATACTAGCGGTCGGGAGCAGTACTTC CASNTSGREQYF